The clone carrying this T cell receptor beta chain has just one count. Its antigen is as yet unknown. CDR1 and CDR2 from the germline V gene are SGHRS and YFSETQ. Germline trimming cut 4 bases from V and 1 base from J; bases unmatched to any gene: 4. This CDR3 contains 15 residues. Clones were read by immunoSEQ multiplex PCR, and TCRdb kept only the in-frame ones, dropping some. The sample lists fewer than 40,000 clones; 70% to 90% were seen once. This record comes from a study of T cells after posttransplantation cyclophosphamide. Study results and caveats: Recipient CMV seropositivity and CMV reactivation strongly tracked TRB clonality. Donor-recipient repertoire similarity was low at 1-2 months, rising over year one.

The sequenced sample consisted of PBMCs. This sequence originates from a woman aged 40 to 49 with a blood cancer, CMV-positive, and with a related stem cell donor. This chain connects TRBV5-1 to TRBJ1-5, with 8 positions matching TRBD1. The CDR3 bases are TGCGCCAGCAGCCCCAGGGGGCAGAGCAATCAGCCCCAGCATTTT. This translates into CASSPRGQSNQPQHF. Full variable domain (outside the CDR3, taken from reference TRBV5-1 and TRBJ1-5): KAGVTQTPRYLIKTRGQQVTLSCSPISGHRSVSWYQQTPGQGLQFLFEYFSETQRNKGNFPGRFSGRQFSNSRSEMNVSTLELGDSALYLCASSPRGQSNQPQHFGDGTRLSIL.